The entry that follows covers one T cell receptor (beta chain) sequence. This clonotype has only a few counts. Its antigen remains undetermined. No quality values exist for individual bases; no much larger clone is one base distant. This sample is part of a study of T cells after yellow fever vaccination (dated by TCRdb to the late 2010s). Looking at the study overall: Libraries from fractions with low cell numbers were prepared with the SMART-Seq v4 Ultra Low Input RNA kit. The cohort comprised two healthy male donors, one aged 18 to 29 and one aged 30 to 39 years. To follow T-cell clones before and after primary and booster YFV17D yellow fever vaccination, bulk TCR alpha and beta repertoires were sequenced over time. Blood was drawn at multiple timepoints before and after primary and secondary immunization, with bulk PBMC replicates and cell subsets isolated.

Synthesis of TCR cDNA relied on 5'RACE template switching, a step that introduced a universal primer site along with unique molecular identifiers. Priming for cDNA synthesis came from both the TCR alpha and TCR beta constant segments. Two PCR steps were used to amplify libraries, with sample barcodes and sequencing adapters being added in the second step. Sequencing of libraries was done on Illumina HiSeq 2500 (2x100 bp) or NovaSeq (2x150 bp). Under the source paper's analysis protocol: Reads were demultiplexed and collapsed into UMI consensus sequences with MIGEC, and V(D)J alignment was performed with MiXCR. Vaccine-responding clonotypes were defined with edgeR using replicate PBMC samples, requiring FDR below 0.01 and a log2 fold change above 5 up to day 15. Bulk clonotypes were assigned CD4 or CD8 identity according to which sequenced CD4 or CD8 repertoire held them at higher abundance. In-frame beta chains were kept once TCRdb had trimmed the public reads at Q25 with fastp and called clones with MiXCR. For every CDR3 protein sequence, its rows merge into one entry that carries the most common genes and DNA. TCRdb, not the authors, supplied the V and J calls. For this sample the table gives some 670,000 distinct CDR3 sequences, of which 10% to 15% were detected only once. Jointly, the top ten make up more than 12% of the sample.

Read against the paper, the sample's treatment or condition label means: live attenuated yellow fever vaccine strain. At each blood-draw timepoint, two biological replicates of bulk PBMCs were obtained. A standard Ficoll-Paque protocol was used to isolate PBMCs from peripheral blood. TriZol was used to extract RNA from bulk PBMCs, CD4 and CD8 fractions, and dextramer-positive and dextramer-negative fractions. V loses 2 bases of germline sequence and J loses 1 base, and the interval between the two ends is 8 bases. Including cysteine and phenylalanine, the CDR3 has 13 amino acids. The kept DNA is CDR3 alone, 39 bases in frame from the first base. The germline V gene gives CDR1 as SQVTM and CDR2 as ANQGSEA. What the authors observed across the whole study: Compared with the primary T-cell response, the secondary T-cell response was weaker but faster, peaking on day 5 rather than day 15. A small fraction of clonotypes showed up in both the CD4 and CD8 compartments, probably as a result of convergent recombination. Most clones expanded after primary vaccination (almost 97% of CD4 and 88% of CD8) were re-detected after the booster, suggesting that broad memory maintenance occurred. Because only a couple of donors were included in the study, the extent to which the findings can be generalized is limited. FACS-sorted repertoires could contain abundant contaminating clonotypes from the bulk population, so computational filtering was required.

The chain uses TRBV29-1 and TRBJ2-5, with the D gene too uncertain to name. The sample was PBMCs, taken on the day of the yellow fever booster vaccination. The sequence derives from a man aged 25 to 40 who received the YFV17D yellow fever vaccine. CDR3 sequence: CSVETQRQETQYF. The DNA sequence is as follows: TGCAGCGTTGAAACGCAGCGCCAAGAGACCCAGTACTTC.